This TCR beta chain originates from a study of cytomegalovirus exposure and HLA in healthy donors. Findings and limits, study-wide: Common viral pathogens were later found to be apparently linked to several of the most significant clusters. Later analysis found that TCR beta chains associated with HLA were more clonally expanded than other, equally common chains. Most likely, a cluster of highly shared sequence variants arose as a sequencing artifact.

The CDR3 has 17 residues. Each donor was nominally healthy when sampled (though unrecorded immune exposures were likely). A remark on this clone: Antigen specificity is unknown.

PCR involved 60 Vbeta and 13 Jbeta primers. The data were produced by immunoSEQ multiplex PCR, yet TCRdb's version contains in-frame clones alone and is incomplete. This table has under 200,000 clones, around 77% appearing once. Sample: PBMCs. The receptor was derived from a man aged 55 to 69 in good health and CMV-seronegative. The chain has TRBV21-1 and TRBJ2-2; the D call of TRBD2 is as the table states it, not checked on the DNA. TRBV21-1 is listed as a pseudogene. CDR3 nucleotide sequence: TGTGCCAGCAGCAAAAGAGGTCTAGCGCTTAACACCGGGGAGCTGTTTTTT. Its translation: CASSKRGLALNTGELFF.